This TCR beta chain was obtained from a study of T cell repertoires in cytomegalovirus infection. Findings of the study overall: Clonotype analysis showed dominance of the ex vivo response by HLA-C-restricted CMV-specific TCR beta clonotypes.

CDR3 size: 12 residues. The germline V gene has CDR1 SNHLY and CDR2 FYNNEI. Germline trimming cut 8 bases from V and 10 bases from J; bases unmatched to any gene: 9. This clonotype showed up just a few times. Antigen: not known. MiXCR was run by TCRdb on the reads, yielding one entry per CDR3 protein. The top ten hold 8% of the sample, which has hundreds of thousands of distinct CDR3 sequences, 20% to 25% seen once. This chain links TRBV2 with TRBJ1-1; 8 bases fit TRBD1. The clonotype comes from a human donor in good health (CMV status not recorded). Some clones in this sample may be carry-over from other donors' samples. The material sequenced was CD8+ T cells from PBMCs. Here the CDR3 DNA reads TGTGCCAGCCACGACAGGGGAAAGGGAGCTTTCTTT. This encodes CASHDRGKGAFF.